The 11 T cell receptor beta chains below come from one sample, sequenced in a study of CD8 T cells in Susac syndrome. It was with random hexamers that roughly 0.45 to 1 ug RNA was reverse transcribed. TCRdb passed the immunoSEQ multiplex PCR reads through MiXCR, listing each CDR3 protein once. Of tens of thousands of distinct CDR3 sequences in the sample, around 95% were seen once. Sequenced input: CD8+ T cells from PBMCs. These receptors were obtained from a human donor with Susac syndrome.

The chain recombines TRBV29-1 with TRBJ2-5; 14 bases agree with TRBD2. From germline, CDR1 is SQVTM and CDR2 ANQGSEA. Trimming removed 6 bases from V and 3 bases from J; junction bases left unmatched: 9. CDR3 length: 16 amino acids. CDR3 region: CSVALPGLAGEETQYF. The CDR3, as DNA: TGCAGCGTAGCTCTCCCGGGACTAGCGGGAGAAGAGACCCAGTACTTC. Combining the CDR3 with reference TRBV29-1 and TRBJ2-5 gives the whole variable domain SAVISQKPSRDICQRGTSLTIQCQVDSQVTMMFWYRQQPGQSLTLIATANQGSEATYESGFVIDKFPISRPNLTFSTLTVSNMSPEDSSIYLCSVALPGLAGEETQYFGPGTRLLVL.

V is TRBV7-9 and J is TRBJ2-7; D possibly uses TRBD1 or TRBD2 (6 bases each). The CDR3 consists of 16 residues. Trimming took off 5 bases at V and 3 bases at J, with 20 bases between the two ends. From germline, CDR1 is SEHNR and CDR2 FQNEAQ (reference sequence). The CDR3 sequence is CASSPGGQVGHYEQYF. The CDR3, as DNA: TGTGCCAGCAGCCCTGGGGGGCAGGTGGGACACTACGAGCAGTACTTC. The full variable domain, completed using reference TRBV7-9 and TRBJ2-7, is DTGVSQNPRHKITKRGQNVTFRCDPISEHNRLYWYRQTLGQGPEFLTYFQNEAQLEKSRLLSDRFSAERPKGSFSTLEIQRTEQGDSAMYLCASSPGGQVGHYEQYFGPGTRLTVT.

The V gene is TRBV21-1, the J gene TRBJ2-7; the DNA was not used to check the table's D call, TRBD2. TRBV21-1 is a known pseudogene. The CDR3 covers 16 residues. CDR3 DNA sequence: TGTGCCAGCAGCAAAACCGCCGGGGGTAGCCTCTACGAGCAGTACTTC. This codes for CASSKTAGGSLYEQYF.

The chain has TRBV24-1 and TRBJ2-5, with a possible D match to TRBD1 (6 bases). CDR1 KGHDR and CDR2 SFDVKD come from the germline V gene. This CDR3 comprises 12 residues. With 7 bases removed from V and 5 bases from J, the gap between germline ends came to 10 bases. Here the CDR3 DNA reads TGTGCCACCAGCGAGGGGGACGAGACCCAGTACTTC. Protein sequence: CATSEGDETQYF.

This chain uses TRBV4-1 with TRBJ2-1; D might be TRBD2 (5 bases). CDR1 and CDR2 (germline): MGHRA, YSYEKL. Trimming pared 0 bases from V and 7 bases from J, leaving 10 bases between. This CDR3 comprises 14 residues. CDR3 amino acids: CASSQEGVRNEQFF. The CDR3, as DNA: TGCGCCAGCAGCCAAGAGGGAGTCCGAAATGAGCAGTTCTTC.

The chain combines TRBV7-6 with TRBJ2-2, with D unresolved. Germline lookup yields CDR1 SGHVS and CDR2 FNYEAQ. V dropped 5 bases and J dropped 0 bases, with 10 bases sitting between them. The CDR3 contains 15 residues. The CDR3 loop is CASSPEVSNTGELFF. CDR3 bases: TGTGCCAGCAGCCCAGAAGTGTCGAACACCGGGGAGCTGTTTTTT.

The rearrangement uses TRBV7-2 and TRBJ2-3; D call uncertain. The germline CDR1 and CDR2 sequences are SGHTA and FQGNSA. Trimming took 1 base from V and 2 from J, leaving 10 bases between them. The CDR3 runs to 15 residues. CDR3: CASSLVALSTDTQYF. CDR3 nucleotides: TGTGCCAGCAGCTTAGTTGCCCTATCCACAGATACGCAGTATTTT.

The V gene is TRBV29-1, the J gene TRBJ2-1; 7 bases match TRBD2. V was pared by 6 bases and J by 12 bases, with 8 bases of the junction left unmatched. Per the germline V gene, CDR1 is SQVTM and CDR2 is ANQGSEA. The CDR3 sequence is 11 residues long. The CDR3 reads CSVPGGVGQFF. The CDR3 coding sequence is TGCAGCGTGCCGGGGGGAGTGGGGCAGTTCTTC.

The CDR3: CASSLALERANTGELFF. The CDR3 bases are TGTGCCAGCAGCTTAGCGCTGGAGCGGGCTAACACCGGGGAGCTGTTTTTT. The genes are TRBV7-6 and TRBJ2-2; possible D gene TRBD2, 6 bases. V lost 0 bases, J lost 2 bases, and 13 bases lay in between. This CDR3 spans 17 amino acids. Germline assignment: CDR1 SGHVS and CDR2 FNYEAQ.

The V call is TRBV3-1, the J call TRBJ2-7, with TRBD1 matching 7 bases. V dropped 4 bases and J dropped 0; count of bases not matched to a gene: 6. Per the germline V gene, CDR1 is LGHDT and CDR2 is YNNKEL (reference sequence). This CDR3 is built from 15 residues. CDR3 residues: CASSRTGASSYEQYF. The CDR3, as DNA: TGTGCCAGCAGCCGGACAGGAGCTAGCTCCTACGAGCAGTACTTC.

This chain joins TRBV29-1 and TRBJ2-5, with 12 bases aligning to TRBD2. Trimming cost V 8 bases and J 5 bases; bases outside gene matches: 6. The germline CDR1 and CDR2 sequences are SQVTM and ANQGSEA. The CDR3 extends over 13 amino acids. The CDR3 bases are TGCAGCACCCGACTAGCGGGAGTGGAGACCCAGTACTTC. This encodes CSTRLAGVETQYF.